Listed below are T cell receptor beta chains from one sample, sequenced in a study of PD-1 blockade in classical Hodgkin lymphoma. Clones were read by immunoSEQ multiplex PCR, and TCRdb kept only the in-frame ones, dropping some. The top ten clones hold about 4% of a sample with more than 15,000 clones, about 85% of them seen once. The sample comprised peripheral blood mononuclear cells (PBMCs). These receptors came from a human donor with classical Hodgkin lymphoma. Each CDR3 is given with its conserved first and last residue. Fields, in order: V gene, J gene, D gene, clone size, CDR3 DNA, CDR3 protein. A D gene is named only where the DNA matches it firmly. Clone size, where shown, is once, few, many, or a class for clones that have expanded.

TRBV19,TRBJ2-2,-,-,TGTGCCAGTAGTATAGATATGAACACCGGGGAGCTGTTTTTT,CASSIDMNTGELFF
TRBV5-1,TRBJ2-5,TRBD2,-,TGCGCCAGCAGCCCGCCAGTAGTAGCGGGACTAGAGACCCAGTACTTC,CASSPPVVAGLETQYF
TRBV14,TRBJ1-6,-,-,TGTGCCAGCAGCCAAGAATGGGGGCTATGGAATTCACCCCTCCACTTT,CASSQEWGLWNSPLHF
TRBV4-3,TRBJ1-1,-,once,TGCGCCAGCAGCAAGAGGACACGGGAGAACACTGAAGCTTTCTTT,CASSKRTRENTEAFF
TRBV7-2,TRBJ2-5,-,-,TGTGCCAGCAGTTTCCAGGGCCGGGAGACCCAGTACTTC,CASSFQGRETQYF
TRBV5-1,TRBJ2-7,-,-,TGCGCCAGCAGCTTGGTGGGCCAGTCCTACGAGCAGTACTTC,CASSLVGQSYEQYF
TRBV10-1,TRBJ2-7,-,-,TGCGCCAACGACTGGTCCCATAACGGCTCAGCGCAGTACTTC,CANDWSHNGSAQYF
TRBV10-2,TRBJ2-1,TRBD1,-,TGCGCCAGCAGAGACACGGGACAGGCCAATGAGCAGTTCTTC,CASRDTGQANEQFF
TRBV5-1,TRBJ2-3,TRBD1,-,TGCGCCAGCAGCTTGGGACAGGGAGTGGATACGCAGTATTTT,CASSLGQGVDTQYF
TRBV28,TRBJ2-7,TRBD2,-,TGTGCCAGCAGTACCCGACTCGGACTAGCTAGCTACGAGCAGTACTTC,CASSTRLGLASYEQYF
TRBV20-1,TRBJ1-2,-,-,TGCAGTGCTAGACCGGATGGCTACACCTTC,CSARPDGYTF
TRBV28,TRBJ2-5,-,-,TGTGCCAGCAGTTTCCAGGAGACCCAGTACTTC,CASSFQETQYF
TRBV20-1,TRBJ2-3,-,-,TGCAGTGCTAGAACAGATACGCAGTATTTT,CSARTDTQYF
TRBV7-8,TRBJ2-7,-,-,TGTGCCAGCAGCGTTTTCAGGGGTTACGAGCAGTACTTC,CASSVFRGYEQYF
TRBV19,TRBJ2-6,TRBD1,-,TGTGCCAGTAGTCGCTCCGAGACAGGGGTAACAGGGGCCAACGTCCTGACTTTC,CASSRSETGVTGANVLTF